This T cell receptor beta chain was captured by sequencing in a study of shared clonotypes between healthy human individuals. At a deep level, the assay was run. Profiled with immunoSEQ multiplex PCR; TCRdb holds only in-frame clones, not every one. The sample lists approximately 480,000 clones, approximately 79% occurring once. Between the trimmed V and J ends, which lost 0 bases and 5 bases, there was a span of 14 bases. The CDR3 sequence is 15 residues long. The germline CDR1 and CDR2 sequences are SGHRS and YFSETQ. Recent vaccinations or acute infections were absent in the healthy HIV-negative adult donors.

The rearrangement links TRBV5-1 to TRBJ2-5; D is possibly TRBD2 (5 bases). Sequencing used PBMCs. This receptor was obtained from a middle-aged woman in good health. Some clones in this sample may be carry-over from other donors' samples. This CDR3 reads CASSLAGVLQETQYF. Here the CDR3 DNA reads TGCGCCAGCAGCTTGGCCGGGGTCCTCCAGGAGACCCAGTACTTC.